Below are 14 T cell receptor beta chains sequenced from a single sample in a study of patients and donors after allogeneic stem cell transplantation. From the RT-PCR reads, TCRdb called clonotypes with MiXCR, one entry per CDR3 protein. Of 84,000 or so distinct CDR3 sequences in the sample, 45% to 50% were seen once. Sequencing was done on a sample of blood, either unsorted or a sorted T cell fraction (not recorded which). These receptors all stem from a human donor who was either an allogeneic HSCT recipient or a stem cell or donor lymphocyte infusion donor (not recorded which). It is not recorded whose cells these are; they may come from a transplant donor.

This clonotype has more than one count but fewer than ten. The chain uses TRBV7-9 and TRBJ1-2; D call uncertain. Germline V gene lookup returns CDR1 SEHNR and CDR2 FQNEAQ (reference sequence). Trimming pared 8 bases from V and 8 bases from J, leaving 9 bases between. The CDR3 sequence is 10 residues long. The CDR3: CASQMEGYTF. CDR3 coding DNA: TGTGCCAGCCAAATGGAAGGCTACACCTTC.

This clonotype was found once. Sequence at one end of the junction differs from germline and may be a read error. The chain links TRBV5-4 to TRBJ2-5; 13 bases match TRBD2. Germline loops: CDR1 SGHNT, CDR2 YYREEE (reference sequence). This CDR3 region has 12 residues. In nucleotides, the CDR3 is TGTGCCAGCAGCAGCACTAGCGGGAGGGCCCACTTC. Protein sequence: CASSSTSGRAHF. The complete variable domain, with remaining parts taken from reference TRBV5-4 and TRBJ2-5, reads ETGVTQSPTHLIKTRGQQVTLRCSSQSGHNTVSWYQQALGQGPQFIFQYYREEENGRGNFPPRFSGLQFPNYSSELNVNALELDDSALYLCASSSTSGRAHFGPGTRLLVL.

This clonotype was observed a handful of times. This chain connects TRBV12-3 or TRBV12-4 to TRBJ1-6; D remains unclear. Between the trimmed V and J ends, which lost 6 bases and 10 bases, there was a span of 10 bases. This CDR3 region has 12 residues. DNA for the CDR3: TGTGCCAGCAGACGCGAGGCGTCACCCCTCCACTTT. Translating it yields CASRREASPLHF.

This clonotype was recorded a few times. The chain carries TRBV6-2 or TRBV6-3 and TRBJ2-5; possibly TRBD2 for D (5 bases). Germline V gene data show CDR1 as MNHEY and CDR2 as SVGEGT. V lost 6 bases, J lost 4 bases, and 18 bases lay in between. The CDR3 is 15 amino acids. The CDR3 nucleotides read TGTGCCAGCAGCTCACCGCGGAGGCGGTCAGAGACCCAGTACTTC. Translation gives CASSSPRRRSETQYF.

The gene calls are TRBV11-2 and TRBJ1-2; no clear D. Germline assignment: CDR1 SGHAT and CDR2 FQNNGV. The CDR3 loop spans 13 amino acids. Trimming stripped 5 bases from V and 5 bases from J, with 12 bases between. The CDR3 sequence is CASSPASSYGYTF. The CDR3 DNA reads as TGTGCCAGCAGCCCTGCCTCCAGTTATGGCTACACCTTC.

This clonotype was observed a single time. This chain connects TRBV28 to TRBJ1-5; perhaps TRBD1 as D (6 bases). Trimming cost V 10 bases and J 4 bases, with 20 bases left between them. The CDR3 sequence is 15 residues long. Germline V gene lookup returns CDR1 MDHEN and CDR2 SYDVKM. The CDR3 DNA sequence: TGTGCCACCGCCACCCCGGGACACCTAAATCAGCCCCAGCATTTT. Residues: CATATPGHLNQPQHF. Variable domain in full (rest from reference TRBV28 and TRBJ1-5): DVKVTQSSRYLVKRTGEKVFLECVQDMDHENMFWYRQDPGLGLRLIYFSYDVKMKEKGDIPEGYSVSREKKERFSLILESASTNQTSMYLCATATPGHLNQPQHFGDGTRLSIL.

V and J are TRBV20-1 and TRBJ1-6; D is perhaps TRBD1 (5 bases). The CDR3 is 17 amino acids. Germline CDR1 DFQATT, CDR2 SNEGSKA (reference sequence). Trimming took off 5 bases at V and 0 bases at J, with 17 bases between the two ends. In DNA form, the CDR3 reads TGCAGTGCTGGGGGTGCGGTACTTAGCTCCTATAATTCACCCCTCCACTTT. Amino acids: CSAGGAVLSSYNSPLHF.

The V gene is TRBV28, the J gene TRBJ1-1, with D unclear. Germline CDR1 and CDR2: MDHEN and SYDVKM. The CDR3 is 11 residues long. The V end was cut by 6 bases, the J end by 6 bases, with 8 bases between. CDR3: CASSYRAEAFF. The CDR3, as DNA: TGTGCCAGCAGCTACCGCGCTGAAGCTTTCTTT.

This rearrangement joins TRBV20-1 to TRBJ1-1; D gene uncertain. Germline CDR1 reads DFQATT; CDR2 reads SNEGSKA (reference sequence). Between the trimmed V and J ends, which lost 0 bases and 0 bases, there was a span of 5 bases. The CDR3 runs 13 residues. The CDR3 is CSARDRMNTEAFF. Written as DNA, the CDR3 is TGCAGTGCTAGAGACAGAATGAACACTGAAGCTTTCTTT.

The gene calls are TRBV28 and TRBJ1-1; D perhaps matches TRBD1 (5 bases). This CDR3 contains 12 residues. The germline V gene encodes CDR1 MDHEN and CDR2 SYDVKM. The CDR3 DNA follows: TGTGCGTGTACGAGGGGAGGTTATGAAGCTTTCTTT. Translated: CACTRGGYEAFF.

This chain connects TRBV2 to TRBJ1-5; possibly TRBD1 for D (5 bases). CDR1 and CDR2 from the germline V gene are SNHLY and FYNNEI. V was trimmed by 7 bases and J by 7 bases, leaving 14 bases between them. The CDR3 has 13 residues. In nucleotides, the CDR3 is TGTGCCAGCATCCTAGGGACGGGACAGCCCCAGCATTTT. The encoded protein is CASILGTGQPQHF.

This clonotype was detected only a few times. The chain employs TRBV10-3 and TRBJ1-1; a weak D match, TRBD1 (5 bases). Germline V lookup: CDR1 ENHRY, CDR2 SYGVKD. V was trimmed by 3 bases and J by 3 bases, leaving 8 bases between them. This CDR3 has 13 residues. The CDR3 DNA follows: TGTGCCATCAGTGATAAGGGGCACACTGAAGCTTTCTTT. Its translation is CAISDKGHTEAFF.

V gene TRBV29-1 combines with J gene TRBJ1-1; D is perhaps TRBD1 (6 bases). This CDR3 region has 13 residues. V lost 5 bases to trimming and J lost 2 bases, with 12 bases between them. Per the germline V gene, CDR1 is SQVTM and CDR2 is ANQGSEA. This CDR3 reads CSVLGGLNTEAFF. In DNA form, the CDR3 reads TGCAGCGTTCTCGGGGGCCTTAACACTGAAGCTTTCTTT.

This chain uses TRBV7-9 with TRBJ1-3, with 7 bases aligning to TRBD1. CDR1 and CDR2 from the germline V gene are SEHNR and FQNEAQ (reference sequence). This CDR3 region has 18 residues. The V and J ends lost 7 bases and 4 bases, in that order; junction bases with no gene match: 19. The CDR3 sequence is CASIEARDSFWGGNTIYF. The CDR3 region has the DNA TGTGCCAGCATCGAGGCCCGGGACAGCTTTTGGGGAGGAAACACCATATATTTT.